Listed below are T cell receptor beta chains from one sample, sequenced in a study of CD8 T cells in ankylosing spondylitis. TCRdb itself ran the 5' RACE reads through MiXCR, one entry per CDR3 protein. The sample yields around 480,000 distinct CDR3 sequences, more than 15% seen once. Sequenced sample: blood, either unsorted or a sorted T cell fraction (not recorded which). These receptors were taken from a male donor with ankylosing spondylitis. The CDR3 runs from the conserved cysteine through the conserved F or W. D genes are given only for firm matches. Expanded clones are given a class, and other clones once, few, many or no size at all.

CDR3nt: TGTGCCAGCAGTACAATACAGGGGACCCAAGAGACCCAGTACTTC
CDR3aa: CASSTIQGTQETQYF
v_gene: TRBV27
j_gene: TRBJ2-5
abundance: NA
d_gene: TRBD1

CDR3nt: TGTGCCACCAGTGACCAGGCCACCGTTTGGGGGAGTTCGGGTGGCTACACCTTC
CDR3aa: CATSDQATVWGSSGGYTF
v_gene: TRBV24-1
j_gene: TRBJ1-2
abundance: NA
d_gene: NA

CDR3nt: TGTGCCAGCAGTAGCAACGGGGGGGGGTACAATGAGCAGTTCTTC
CDR3aa: CASSSNGGGYNEQFF
v_gene: TRBV28
j_gene: TRBJ2-1
abundance: few
d_gene: TRBD2

CDR3nt: TGTGCCAGCAGCTTACCCGTCATAGGTGAAAAACTGTTTTTT
CDR3aa: CASSLPVIGEKLFF
v_gene: TRBV7-9
j_gene: TRBJ1-4
abundance: NA
d_gene: NA

CDR3nt: TGCAGCGTTGAAGATCGCATGACTAGCGGGGGGAGGTACGAGCAGTACTTC
CDR3aa: CSVEDRMTSGGRYEQYF
v_gene: TRBV29-1
j_gene: TRBJ2-7
abundance: NA
d_gene: TRBD2

CDR3nt: TGTGCCAGCAGCAGGGGCGGGGGAGCTTTCTTT
CDR3aa: CASSRGGGAFF
v_gene: TRBV6-5
j_gene: TRBJ1-1
abundance: few
d_gene: NA

CDR3nt: TGTGCCTGGGGAGTCCCAGGGGTGAACTATGGCTACACCTTC
CDR3aa: CAWGVPGVNYGYTF
v_gene: TRBV30
j_gene: TRBJ1-2
abundance: NA
d_gene: NA

CDR3nt: TGTGCCAGCAGCCGCGACCCGGGGGGGGGCACTGAAGCTTTCTTT
CDR3aa: CASSRDPGGGTEAFF
v_gene: TRBV7-2
j_gene: TRBJ1-1
abundance: few
d_gene: NA

CDR3nt: TGCAGTGCTAGAGATCAGGGGAACTATGGCTACACCTTC
CDR3aa: CSARDQGNYGYTF
v_gene: TRBV20-1
j_gene: TRBJ1-2
abundance: NA
d_gene: NA

CDR3nt: TGTGCCAGCACCCCGGAGCAGGGTGGGTTAGGGCCCCAGCATTTT
CDR3aa: CASTPEQGGLGPQHF
v_gene: TRBV12-3/TRBV12-4
j_gene: TRBJ1-5
abundance: NA
d_gene: NA

CDR3nt: TGCAGTGCTAGAGCAAGCGGGGTTGCGCCAGATACGCAGTATTTT
CDR3aa: CSARASGVAPDTQYF
v_gene: TRBV20-1
j_gene: TRBJ2-3
abundance: NA
d_gene: TRBD2

CDR3nt: TGTGCCAGCAGCTCACAGTTGGGACTCACAGATACGCAGTATTTT
CDR3aa: CASSSQLGLTDTQYF
v_gene: TRBV7-3
j_gene: TRBJ2-3
abundance: few
d_gene: NA

CDR3nt: TGCAGTGCCAGCAGTGGGACTAGCGGGAGGCATGAGCAGTTCTTC
CDR3aa: CSASSGTSGRHEQFF
v_gene: TRBV20-1
j_gene: TRBJ2-1
abundance: NA
d_gene: TRBD2

CDR3nt: TGTGCCAGCATAGCCGCTAGCGGGGACGAGCAGTACTTC
CDR3aa: CASIAASGDEQYF
v_gene: TRBV6-6
j_gene: TRBJ2-7
abundance: NA
d_gene: TRBD2

CDR3nt: TGTGCCAGCAGTTCAGCAGGGGTTCTCGAGCAGTACTTC
CDR3aa: CASSSAGVLEQYF
v_gene: TRBV6-5
j_gene: TRBJ2-7
abundance: NA
d_gene: NA

CDR3nt: TGCGCCAGCAGCGAGCTGAGACAGGGGGATAGGAACGGGGAGCTGTTTTTT
CDR3aa: CASSELRQGDRNGELFF
v_gene: TRBV5-1
j_gene: TRBJ2-2
abundance: NA
d_gene: TRBD1

CDR3nt: TGTGCCAGTAGTATCGGGGCCACCTACGAGCAGTACTTC
CDR3aa: CASSIGATYEQYF
v_gene: TRBV19
j_gene: TRBJ2-7
abundance: NA
d_gene: NA

CDR3nt: TGTGCCATCAGTGATTCCGGGGGACCCACTGAAGCTTTCTTT
CDR3aa: CAISDSGGPTEAFF
v_gene: TRBV10-3
j_gene: TRBJ1-1
abundance: few
d_gene: NA

CDR3nt: TGTGCCTGGACCCGTACCCAGTACCAAGAGACCCAGTACTTC
CDR3aa: CAWTRTQYQETQYF
v_gene: TRBV30
j_gene: TRBJ2-5
abundance: NA
d_gene: NA

CDR3nt: TGTGCCAGCAGCTTCACAGGGGGCGGGGAGCTGTTTTTT
CDR3aa: CASSFTGGGELFF
v_gene: TRBV11-2
j_gene: TRBJ2-2
abundance: NA
d_gene: TRBD1

CDR3nt: TGTGCCAGCAGCAAAGAGAAACCGAATGATTGTAAGGGTGACTATGGCTACACCTTC
CDR3aa: CASSKEKPNDCKGDYGYTF
v_gene: TRBV21-1
j_gene: TRBJ1-2
abundance: NA
d_gene: NA

CDR3nt: TGCAGTGCTGGTCGGGGGGCGGGCAATGAGCAGTTCTTC
CDR3aa: CSAGRGAGNEQFF
v_gene: TRBV20-1
j_gene: TRBJ2-1
abundance: few
d_gene: NA

CDR3nt: TGTGCCAGCAGCCAAGTACCTCTGGGGGGAAGATTCCAAGAGACCCAGTACTTC
CDR3aa: CASSQVPLGGRFQETQYF
v_gene: TRBV14
j_gene: TRBJ2-5
abundance: once
d_gene: NA

CDR3nt: TGTGCCAGCAGCCCGGGACAGCAAGGGAGAGGGGAGACCCAGTACTTC
CDR3aa: CASSPGQQGRGETQYF
v_gene: TRBV11-2
j_gene: TRBJ2-5
abundance: NA
d_gene: TRBD1

CDR3nt: TGTGCCAGCAGTCTTACAGGGGGGTTGGCTTTCTTT
CDR3aa: CASSLTGGLAFF
v_gene: TRBV28
j_gene: TRBJ1-1
abundance: NA
d_gene: TRBD1

CDR3nt: TGTGCCAGCAAACCCGCCGGGGGGGAAGAGACCCAGTACTTC
CDR3aa: CASKPAGGEETQYF
v_gene: TRBV28
j_gene: TRBJ2-5
abundance: NA
d_gene: TRBD2

CDR3nt: TGTGCCAGCAGCCGACGGGGACTAGCGGGAGATTCAGCTAGCACAGATACGCAGTATTTT
CDR3aa: CASSRRGLAGDSASTDTQYF
v_gene: TRBV11-2
j_gene: TRBJ2-3
abundance: NA
d_gene: TRBD2

CDR3nt: TGCGCCAGCAGCTTGGAGGGGACTAGCAGTTACGAGCAGTACTTC
CDR3aa: CASSLEGTSSYEQYF
v_gene: TRBV5-1
j_gene: TRBJ2-7
abundance: NA
d_gene: TRBD2

CDR3nt: TGTGCCAGCCCCCCCAGGGGAACTAGCGGCTACTACGAGCAGTACTTC
CDR3aa: CASPPRGTSGYYEQYF
v_gene: TRBV28
j_gene: TRBJ2-7
abundance: few
d_gene: TRBD2

CDR3nt: TGTGCCAGCAGCTTAATCCCGGGCGTAAGGGTGCAAGAGACCCAGTACTTC
CDR3aa: CASSLIPGVRVQETQYF
v_gene: TRBV3-1
j_gene: TRBJ2-5
abundance: few
d_gene: NA

CDR3nt: TGTGCCAGCAGCTCAGGCCAAGCGAGTTCACCCCTCCACTTT
CDR3aa: CASSSGQASSPLHF
v_gene: TRBV6-1
j_gene: TRBJ1-6
abundance: NA
d_gene: NA

CDR3nt: TGCAGCGTTGGGGCCTCGAACACTGAAGCTTTCTTT
CDR3aa: CSVGASNTEAFF
v_gene: TRBV29-1
j_gene: TRBJ1-1
abundance: many
d_gene: NA

CDR3nt: TGCAGTGCTAGAGTGGCGGGGGTACACGAGCAGTACTTC
CDR3aa: CSARVAGVHEQYF
v_gene: TRBV20-1
j_gene: TRBJ2-7
abundance: NA
d_gene: TRBD2

CDR3nt: TGTGCCAGCAGCTTAGTGGGGACAAGCTCCTACGAGCAGTACTTC
CDR3aa: CASSLVGTSSYEQYF
v_gene: TRBV7-8
j_gene: TRBJ2-7
abundance: NA
d_gene: NA

CDR3nt: TGTGCCAGCAGTAAGACAGGGGGGACTGAAGCTTTCTTT
CDR3aa: CASSKTGGTEAFF
v_gene: TRBV6-1
j_gene: TRBJ1-1
abundance: many
d_gene: TRBD1

CDR3nt: TGTGCCAGCAGCAGCGGGAAAGAGGGCACTGAAGCTTTCTTT
CDR3aa: CASSSGKEGTEAFF
v_gene: TRBV5-5
j_gene: TRBJ1-1
abundance: NA
d_gene: NA

CDR3nt: TGTGCCAGCAGCCGCGGACTGATGAGCTCTGGAAACACCATATATTTT
CDR3aa: CASSRGLMSSGNTIYF
v_gene: TRBV6-1
j_gene: TRBJ1-3
abundance: many
d_gene: NA

CDR3nt: TGTGCCAGCAGCCAAGGGGACGAGCAGTACTTC
CDR3aa: CASSQGDEQYF
v_gene: TRBV3-1
j_gene: TRBJ2-7
abundance: many
d_gene: NA

CDR3nt: TGTGCCACGAAACCACAGAACACCGGGGAGCTGTTTTTT
CDR3aa: CATKPQNTGELFF
v_gene: TRBV24-1
j_gene: TRBJ2-2
abundance: NA
d_gene: NA

CDR3nt: TGCGCCAGCAGCCAAGATCCGAGGGCGCGCCCCTATGGCTACACCTTC
CDR3aa: CASSQDPRARPYGYTF
v_gene: TRBV4-1
j_gene: TRBJ1-2
abundance: few
d_gene: NA

CDR3nt: TGTGCCAGCAGCTACCTAGCGGGAGGAACAGATACGCAGTATTTT
CDR3aa: CASSYLAGGTDTQYF
v_gene: TRBV7-8
j_gene: TRBJ2-3
abundance: few
d_gene: TRBD2

CDR3nt: TGTGCCAGCAGCCGGAGGGGGGGGCAGTTCTTC
CDR3aa: CASSRRGGQFF
v_gene: TRBV12-3/TRBV12-4
j_gene: TRBJ2-1
abundance: many
d_gene: NA

CDR3nt: TGCGCCAGCAGCGTTGGTACAGGGGGCAACACTGAAGCTTTCTTT
CDR3aa: CASSVGTGGNTEAFF
v_gene: TRBV5-1
j_gene: TRBJ1-1
abundance: few
d_gene: TRBD1

CDR3nt: TGCGCCAGCAGCTTGCAAACGGGACAGGGGACCTACGAGCAGTACTTC
CDR3aa: CASSLQTGQGTYEQYF
v_gene: TRBV5-1
j_gene: TRBJ2-7
abundance: many
d_gene: TRBD1

CDR3nt: TGTGCCAGCAGTTCCCCGGGACAGGTAAAGGCTGAAGCTTTCTTT
CDR3aa: CASSSPGQVKAEAFF
v_gene: TRBV6-2/TRBV6-3
j_gene: TRBJ1-1
abundance: NA
d_gene: TRBD1

CDR3nt: TGCGCCAGCAGCGGTGTGGGACAGAGAAACACTGAAGCTTTCTTT
CDR3aa: CASSGVGQRNTEAFF
v_gene: TRBV5-1
j_gene: TRBJ1-1
abundance: NA
d_gene: TRBD1

CDR3nt: TGTGCCAGCAGCCCTACTGGACAGGGTTCGGCAGCTTTCTTT
CDR3aa: CASSPTGQGSAAFF
v_gene: TRBV12-3/TRBV12-4
j_gene: TRBJ1-1
abundance: once
d_gene: TRBD1

CDR3nt: TGCGCCAGCAGCCAAGACAGGGTAGGGGGTGAAAAACTGTTTTTT
CDR3aa: CASSQDRVGGEKLFF
v_gene: TRBV4-1
j_gene: TRBJ1-4
abundance: few
d_gene: NA

CDR3nt: TGTGCCAGCAGTTCCCCCAGGAGCGCAAACTATGGCTACACCTTC
CDR3aa: CASSSPRSANYGYTF
v_gene: TRBV25-1
j_gene: TRBJ1-2
abundance: few
d_gene: NA